A selection of T cell receptor beta chains follows, all from one sample in a study of breast tumors, draining lymph nodes, adjacent tissues. TCRdb fed the multiplex PCR reads into MiXCR, producing one record per CDR3 protein. Of about 180,000 distinct CDR3 sequences listed, about 33% are singletons. The sequenced material came from axillary lymph node tissue. The receptors come from a female donor with breast cancer. Some clones in this sample may be carry-over from other donors' samples. The CDR3 runs from the conserved cysteine through the conserved F or W. D genes are given only for firm matches. Where a row states a size, it is once, few, many or the class of an expanded clone; other rows omit it.

D gene | J gene | clone size | V gene | CDR3 DNA | CDR3 protein
. | TRBJ2-6 | . | TRBV12-3/TRBV12-4 | TGTGCCAGCAGTCTGGATGGGGCCCGCTCTGGGGCCAACGTCCTGACTTTC | CASSLDGARSGANVLTF
. | TRBJ1-5 | . | TRBV2 | TGTGCCAGCAGTGAACACGTTGGGCTATATATAGGGACCGATCAGCCCCAGCATTTT | CASSEHVGLYIGTDQPQHF
. | TRBJ2-5 | . | TRBV28 | TGTGCCAGCAGGCCACAGGTGGGCGGGCAGACCCAGTACTTC | CASRPQVGGQTQYF
. | TRBJ2-5 | many | TRBV20-1 | TGCAGTGCTCTAACGAGGGGGAGACGAGGAGAGACCCAGTACTTC | CSALTRGRRGETQYF
. | TRBJ2-7 | many | TRBV6-6 | TGTGCCAGCAGCCACCGCGGGGAGAACGAGCAGTACTTC | CASSHRGENEQYF
TRBD2 | TRBJ2-2 | many | TRBV4-1 | TGCGCCAGCAGCCTTCTTAGCGGGAGGGGTGCGAACACCGGGGAGCTGTTTTTT | CASSLLSGRGANTGELFF
. | TRBJ1-5 | many | TRBV5-1 | TGCGCCAGCAGCTTAGGGGATCTCCCCAATCAGCCCCAGCATTTT | CASSLGDLPNQPQHF
. | TRBJ1-4 | many | TRBV6-1 | TGTGCCAGCAGAGAAAGTATTGCAACTAATGAAAAACTGTTTTTT | CASRESIATNEKLFF
. | TRBJ2-7 | . | TRBV20-1 | TGCAGTGCTCCACCTCGGAGGGGCTCCTACGAGCAGTACTTC | CSAPPRRGSYEQYF
TRBD2 | TRBJ2-7 | . | TRBV20-1 | TGCAGTGCTCGGCCGGGACTAGCGGGAGGGCCAAAGCAGTACTTC | CSARPGLAGGPKQYF
. | TRBJ1-4 | many | TRBV7-6 | TGTGCCAGCAGCCCGGAGTGGCAGGGTCGGGAAAAACTGTTTTTT | CASSPEWQGREKLFF
TRBD1 | TRBJ1-4 | few | TRBV30 | TGTGCCTGGAGTGTAAGGCCCTTGGCGAGCAACAGGGGGCGCGGGGAAAAACTGTTTTTT | CAWSVRPLASNRGRGEKLFF
. | TRBJ1-6 | once | TRBV7-9 | TGTGCCAGCAGCTTGGCCCCAAAATCACCCCCCCACTTT | CASSLAPKSPPHF
TRBD1 | TRBJ1-5 | many | TRBV6-2/TRBV6-3 | TGTGCCAGCAGTCGACCCCGGGACAGGGGCGTTATCAGCAATCAGCCCCAGCATTTT | CASSRPRDRGVISNQPQHF
TRBD1 | TRBJ1-6 | . | TRBV7-3 | TGCGCCAGCAGTACCGGACAGGGCTCCTATAATTCACCCCTCCACTTT | CASSTGQGSYNSPLHF
. | TRBJ1-5 | many | TRBV2 | TGTGCCAGCAGTGAAATTAGGACCGGGCAGCCCCAGCATTTT | CASSEIRTGQPQHF
TRBD1 | TRBJ1-1 | . | TRBV24-1 | TGTGCCGGCGGAGACAGGGGAACTGAAGCTTTCTTT | CAGGDRGTEAFF
. | TRBJ2-1 | many | TRBV9 | TGTGCCAGCAGCGTATCTGGAGGGTTGAGGAATGAGCAGTTCTTC | CASSVSGGLRNEQFF
. | TRBJ2-4 | . | TRBV2 | TGTGCCAGCAGGGTAGGGGCGGGGGCTCCCGGAGCCAAAAACATTCAGTACTTC | CASRVGAGAPGAKNIQYF
. | TRBJ1-2 | many | TRBV12-3/TRBV12-4 | TGTGCCACTAACAGGGTTGGCTACACCTTC | CATNRVGYTF
. | TRBJ2-7 | many | TRBV7-2 | TGTGCCAGCAGCTTAGCCGGGACGGAAAGCTCCTACGAGCAGTACTTC | CASSLAGTESSYEQYF
TRBD1 | TRBJ2-2 | few | TRBV28 | TGTGCCAGCAGTGGCAGGCAGACAGGGACCGGGGAGCTGTTTTTT | CASSGRQTGTGELFF
TRBD2 | TRBJ2-5 | . | TRBV6-1 | TGTGCCAGCAGTAGACTAGCGGGAGGGTTCCAAGAGACCCAGTACTTC | CASSRLAGGFQETQYF
. | TRBJ2-2 | many | TRBV7-2 | TGTGCCAGCAGCTGGAGGAGGGACACCGGGGAGCTGTTTTTT | CASSWRRDTGELFF
TRBD1 | TRBJ2-3 | once | TRBV7-9 | TGTGCCAGCAGCTCGTCGGGACAGGGGGTAGATACGCAGTATTTT | CASSSSGQGVDTQYF
. | TRBJ2-7 | many | TRBV27 | TGTGCCAGCAGTTTCGGGCAGAGCCGGTCCTCCTACGAGCAGTACTTC | CASSFGQSRSSYEQYF
TRBD1 | TRBJ1-6 | few | TRBV20-1 | TGCAGTGCTAGTAACCGGGACAGTCGCAATTCACCCCTCCACTTT | CSASNRDSRNSPLHF
TRBD1 | TRBJ1-6 | . | TRBV19 | TGTGCCAGTAGTATCAAGGGACAGGGCCCACCCCTCCACTTT | CASSIKGQGPPLHF
TRBD1 | TRBJ2-3 | many | TRBV27 | TGTGCCAGCAGTTTTAAGGGACAGGGAGCGCAGTATTTT | CASSFKGQGAQYF